These 9 T cell receptor beta chains were all obtained from the same sample, sequenced in a study of CD8 T cells in ankylosing spondylitis. Overall study results and limits: Apparently characteristic of ankylosing spondylitis blood was a TCR beta motif (fewer than ten highly homologous variants).

Their recognized antigens are unknown. TCRdb called the 5' RACE reads again in MiXCR, with one record for every CDR3 protein. The repertoire holds fewer than 650,000 distinct CDR3 sequences, with roughly 13% as singletons. The specimen sequenced was blood, either unsorted or a sorted T cell fraction (not recorded which). The receptors were gathered from a male donor with ankylosing spondylitis.

V usage is TRBV9 and J usage is TRBJ2-6; D is undetermined. CDR3 length equals 17 residues. V lost 0 bases and J lost 1, with 11 bases in between. Per germline, CDR1 SGDLS and CDR2 YYNGEE. In DNA, the CDR3 is TGTGCCAGCAGCGTAGACTTGCTTGAATCTGGGGCCAACGTCCTGACTTTC. Its translation is CASSVDLLESGANVLTF.

This clonotype was detected only a few times. The rearrangement joins TRBV20-1 to TRBJ2-7, with TRBD2 identical over 11 bases. Germline V gene lookup returns CDR1 DFQATT and CDR2 SNEGSKA (reference sequence). V lost 6 bases to trimming and J lost 1 base; unmatched junction nucleotides: 8. The CDR3 spans 15 residues. This chain's CDR3 is CSASGVAGGSYEQYF. The CDR3 DNA reads as TGCAGTGCATCCGGTGTAGCGGGAGGGTCCTACGAGCAGTACTTC.

This chain links TRBV20-1 with TRBJ2-1, with TRBD2 matching over 7 bases. The V gene's germline CDR1 is DFQATT and CDR2 SNEGSKA (reference sequence). The trim removed 3 bases at V and 1 base at J, leaving 9 bases unmatched. CDR3 length equals 16 residues. The CDR3 reads CSARWSGAGSYNEQFF. The CDR3 nucleotides are TGCAGTGCTAGGTGGAGCGGGGCGGGGTCCTACAATGAGCAGTTCTTC.

This chain joins TRBV15 and TRBJ1-2, with D possibly matching TRBD1 (5 bases). The CDR3 sequence is 14 residues long. V shed 0 bases and J shed 2 bases, with 7 bases lying between them. Germline CDR1 is LNHNV and CDR2 is YYDKDF (reference sequence). The CDR3 sequence: CATSRDGQNYGYTF. The CDR3, as DNA: TGTGCCACCAGCAGAGATGGACAAAACTATGGCTACACCTTC.

The table lists this clonotype with a few counts. This chain links TRBV10-3 with TRBJ1-1, with D unclear. Per germline, CDR1 ENHRY and CDR2 SYGVKD. V was clipped by 8 bases and J by 10 bases, with 17 bases between them. This CDR3 comprises 12 residues. The CDR3 region has the DNA TGTGCCATCTCTGACCTAACAAAGTCAGCTTTCTTT. This codes for CAISDLTKSAFF.

The genes are TRBV28 and TRBJ2-2; TRBD2 aligns across 7 bases. The CDR3 loop spans 14 amino acids. V shed 4 bases, J shed 8 bases, and the junction held 7 bases outside the gene matches. CDR1 is MDHEN, CDR2 SYDVKM, per germline. The chain's CDR3 is CASSSRTRTGELFF. The CDR3 nucleotides are TGTGCCAGCAGTTCTCGGACTAGGACTGGGGAGCTGTTTTTT.

This clonotype has more than one count but fewer than ten. J is TRBJ2-3 and V is TRBV5-5; tentatively, D is TRBD2 (6 bases). Looked up from germline, CDR1 is SGHKS and CDR2 is YYEKEE (reference sequence). The CDR3 has 16 amino acids. Trimming removed 0 bases from V and 3 bases from J, with 14 bases in between. The CDR3 protein is CASSLALTRGTDTQYF. In DNA, the CDR3 is TGTGCCAGCAGCTTGGCCCTCACTCGGGGGACAGATACGCAGTATTTT.

The table lists this clonotype with a few counts. The V call is TRBV7-8, the J call TRBJ2-7, with TRBD2 matching 11 bases. Germline lookup yields CDR1 SGHVS and CDR2 FQNEAQ. The CDR3 runs to 15 residues. V gave up 6 bases and J gave up 1 base; unmatched junction bases: 5. The CDR3 DNA sequence: TGTGCCAGCAGACCAACTAGCGGGGGATCCTACGAGCAGTACTTC. Its protein product is CASRPTSGGSYEQYF.

The genes are TRBV4-1 and TRBJ2-1; 10 bases are a match to TRBD2. This CDR3 is built from 15 residues. V gave up 6 bases and J gave up 5 bases; unmatched junction bases: 7. CDR1 and CDR2 from the germline V gene are MGHRA and YSYEKL. CDR3 sequence (DNA): TGCGCCAGCAGACGAGCGGGAGGGGACAACAATGAGCAGTTCTTC. Amino acid sequence: CASRRAGGDNNEQFF.